This TCR beta chain was sequenced in a study of T cells in Graves' hyperthyroidism and ophthalmopathy. About the study: At the time of initial diagnosis and before any treatment, peripheral blood was collected. Study-wide findings and caveats: In validation, the model predicted ophthalmopathy. These predictions came a median approximately 5.9 months before onset. Most thyroid clonotypes that were expanded above 0.001 also turned up in blood.

There were TCR beta CDR3 regions amplified from RNA transcripts. HTBI primers drove first-round RT-PCR of the TCR CDR3. TCRdb used MiXCR to reprocess the multiplex PCR reads, holding one entry per CDR3 protein. The sample has approximately 300,000 distinct CDR3 sequences; approximately 15% are singletons. As for this clonotype: What it recognizes is unknown.

PBMCs were collected from a 10 ml volume of fresh peripheral blood. The CDR3 has 14 residues. V was clipped by 6 bases and J by 2 bases, with 13 bases between them. CDR1 and CDR2 from the germline V gene are MNHNS and SASEGT. The genes are TRBV6-1 and TRBJ2-5; a weak D match, TRBD1 (5 bases). This TCR derives from a woman aged 55-70 years with Graves' ophthalmopathy. Material for sequencing was blood. The CDR3 protein is CASRRSRAQETQYF. CDR3 in DNA: TGTGCCAGCAGACGAAGCAGGGCGCAAGAGACCCAGTACTTC.